Following are 31 T cell receptor beta chains from one sample sequenced in a study of shared clonotypes between healthy human individuals. Using immunoSEQ multiplex PCR, the repertoire was profiled, and TCRdb retains in-frame clones only, with some absent. Altogether about 2.2 million clones are present, roughly 91% being singletons, with the ten largest covering 1.5% to 2%. CD45RO negativity and positive selection for CCR7 defined naive CD8 cells, a population that excluded terminally differentiated effector memory CD45RA+ cells. Sequencing was performed on naive CD8+ T cells from PBMCs. These receptors came from a man in his late teens or twenties in good health. Some clones in this sample may be carry-over from other donors' samples.

J is TRBJ2-6 and V is TRBV7-9, with TRBD1 matching over 9 bases. The CDR3 totals 18 residues. The germline gives CDR1 SEHNR, CDR2 FQNEAQ (reference sequence). J lost 0 bases, V lost 3 bases, and 6 bases had no gene match. CDR3 DNA sequence: TGTGCCAGCAGCTTGTCCGGGACAGGGAGCTCTGGGGCCAACGTCCTGACTTTC. Protein sequence: CASSLSGTGSSGANVLTF.

This clone has just one count. The chain joins TRBV11-1 to TRBJ2-3; D is uncertain. CDR1 SGHAT and CDR2 FQDESV come from the germline V gene (reference sequence). The CDR3 runs to 15 residues. V was shortened by 5 bases and J by 0 bases, with 12 bases between the two germline ends. CDR3 in amino acids: CASSPFVSSTDTQYF. CDR3 in DNA: TGTGCCAGCAGCCCCTTCGTGTCTAGCACAGATACGCAGTATTTT.

The V and J genes are TRBV28 and TRBJ2-7; 14 nucleotides line up with TRBD2. This CDR3 has 21 amino acids. Germline V CDR1 and CDR2: MDHEN, SYDVKM. After removal of 5 bases from V and 3 bases from J, the junction contained 21 bases not matched to a gene. The chain's CDR3 is CASSQTPTGTSGRVGVYEQYF. Written as DNA, the CDR3 is TGTGCCAGCAGTCAAACTCCGACCGGGACTAGCGGGAGAGTTGGGGTCTACGAGCAGTACTTC.

J is TRBJ2-1 and V is TRBV28; 13 positions match TRBD2. The CDR3 runs 16 residues. Germline values: CDR1 MDHEN, CDR2 SYDVKM. The V gene end was trimmed by 3 bases and the J gene end by 6 bases; junction bases not matched to a gene: 5. In DNA, the CDR3 is TGTGCCAGCAGTTTTAGGGGACTAGCGGGACTCAATGAGCAGTTCTTC. Its protein product is CASSFRGLAGLNEQFF.

This clone was counted a single time. The chain joins TRBV7-9 to TRBJ2-5; 9 nucleotides agree with TRBD1. From germline, CDR1 is SEHNR and CDR2 FQNEAQ (reference sequence). After removal of 7 bases from V and 4 bases from J, the junction contained 16 bases not matched to a gene. The CDR3 spans 17 residues. CDR3 residues: CASTLTAGDRDVETQYF. In DNA, the CDR3 is TGTGCCAGCACCCTAACCGCTGGGGACAGGGATGTAGAGACCCAGTACTTC.

This clone was seen a single time. The chain is built from TRBV30 and TRBJ2-7, with D possibly TRBD1 on 6 matching bases. The CDR3 has 13 residues. V was trimmed by 3 bases and J by 3 bases, leaving 12 bases between them. Germline V gene data show CDR1 as GTSNPN and CDR2 as SVGIG (reference sequence). The CDR3: CAWRLRGFYEQYF. For the CDR3, the DNA is TGTGCCTGGAGATTAAGGGGGTTCTACGAGCAGTACTTC.

This rearrangement joins TRBV14 to TRBJ2-7, with a tentative D call TRBD1 (6 bases). From germline, CDR1 is SGHDN and CDR2 FVKESK. The CDR3 sequence is 15 residues long. V shed 4 bases and J shed 7 bases, with 20 bases lying between them. CDR3 sequence reads: CASSLNRVVFEEQYF. The CDR3 DNA reads TGTGCCAGCAGCCTCAACAGGGTGGTGTTTGAAGAGCAGTACTTC.

This clone has a single count. The same CDR3 arises from other DNA sequences in this sample as well. V and J are TRBV6-5 and TRBJ2-3, with D tentatively TRBD2 (7 bases). Between the trimmed V and J ends, which lost 0 bases and 4 bases, there was a span of 11 bases. This CDR3 has 15 amino acids. CDR1 and CDR2 (germline): MNHEY, SVGAGI. CDR3 nucleotides: TGTGCCAGCAGTTACTCAGGGGGAGGGCCAGATACGCAGTATTTT. It yields the protein CASSYSGGGPDTQYF.

This clone was seen more than once but under ten times. Within the sample, other DNA sequences also encode this same CDR3. This chain connects TRBV4-1 to TRBJ1-1, with TRBD1 as a possible D gene (5 bases). Germline V CDR1 and CDR2: MGHRA, YSYEKL. The CDR3 extends over 14 amino acids. V lost 1 base and J lost 2, with 8 bases in between. CDR3 nucleotide sequence: TGCGCCAGCAGCCAAGGCGGGGCAAACACTGAAGCTTTCTTT. The encoded protein is CASSQGGANTEAFF.

This sequence joins TRBV2 and TRBJ2-7; 10 nucleotides line up with TRBD1. The length of the CDR3 is 19 residues. V lost 7 bases to trimming and J lost 2 bases; unmatched junction nucleotides: 20. In germline, CDR1 is SNHLY, CDR2 FYNNEI. The CDR3 DNA reads as TGTGCCAGCACCCCTGGCCCCCCCGGGACAGGGGTCAAAGCCTACGAGCAGTACTTC. As protein: CASTPGPPGTGVKAYEQYF.

The chain is built from TRBV5-1 and TRBJ1-1; D unresolved. Deletions cut 7 bases from V and 2 bases from J, with 15 bases between. Germline values: CDR1 SGHRS, CDR2 YFSETQ. This CDR3 has 14 residues. CDR3 sequence reads: CASQWAGPNTEAFF. The DNA for the CDR3 is TGCGCCAGCCAATGGGCCGGACCTAACACTGAAGCTTTCTTT.

The CDR3, as DNA: TGTGCCAGCAGTCCCTCCGGCCAAGAGACCCAGTACTTC. It translates to CASSPSGQETQYF. The chain joins TRBV7-2 to TRBJ2-5, with D uncertain. The ends were cut back, 6 bases at V and 1 base at J, with 9 bases in the middle. The CDR3 loop spans 13 amino acids. CDR1 and CDR2 (germline): SGHTA, FQGNSA.

The chain carries TRBV6-5 and TRBJ2-3; either TRBD1 or TRBD2 may supply D (5 bases each). V was clipped by 2 bases and J by 2 bases, with 11 bases between them. Germline V gives CDR1 MNHEY, CDR2 SVGAGI. This CDR3 has 15 residues. The CDR3 DNA sequence: TGTGCCAGCAGTTACAGGGGAGTCCCCACAGATACGCAGTATTTT. It codes for CASSYRGVPTDTQYF.

This chain links TRBV6-1 with TRBJ2-7; 9 bases map to TRBD1. The ends lost 11 bases at V and 3 bases at J; junction bases unmatched: 8. Germline V gene lookup returns CDR1 MNHNS and CDR2 SASEGT. This CDR3 contains 13 residues. The CDR3 sequence: CAGAPGQGYEQYF. DNA for the CDR3: TGTGCCGGAGCACCGGGACAGGGCTACGAGCAGTACTTC.

The V call is TRBV4-1, the J call TRBJ2-3, with 7 bases matching TRBD2. Germline V gene lookup returns CDR1 MGHRA and CDR2 YSYEKL. The CDR3 length is 15 residues. V trimming: 1 base; J trimming: 1 base; junction bases outside the gene matches: 2. CDR3 in amino acids: CASSQGAGGTDTQYF. The CDR3, as DNA: TGCGCCAGCAGCCAAGGGGCGGGGGGCACAGATACGCAGTATTTT.

The CDR3 coding sequence is TGTGCCAGCAGCTTTGAGACAATCACCGGGGAGCTGTTTTTT. This encodes CASSFETITGELFF. The chain carries TRBV7-9 and TRBJ2-2; unclear D gene. The V end lost 3 bases, the J end lost 4 bases, and 9 bases lay between the germline ends. CDR1 and CDR2 (germline): SEHNR, FQNEAQ (reference sequence). The CDR3 is 14 residues long.

This chain joins TRBV4-2 and TRBJ2-3; 10 positions match TRBD2. V shed 1 base, J shed 6 bases, and the junction held 7 bases outside the gene matches. This CDR3 is 16 amino acids long. The germline CDR1 and CDR2 sequences are LGHNA and YNFKEQ. This CDR3 reads CASSQGPLAGEDTQYF. CDR3 in DNA: TGTGCCAGCAGCCAAGGTCCGCTAGCGGGAGAGGATACGCAGTATTTT.

Of note for this clone: Additional DNA sequences in this sample encode the identical CDR3. The chain is built from TRBV28 and TRBJ2-7; no definite D call. The germline V and J ends were trimmed by 2 bases and 2 bases, with 7 bases remaining between them. The CDR3 length is 13 residues. In germline, CDR1 is MDHEN, CDR2 SYDVKM. CDR3 in DNA: TGTGCCAGCAGTTTAGCAGGAGCCTACGAGCAGTACTTC. This translates into CASSLAGAYEQYF.

CDR3 DNA sequence: TGTGCCAGCAGCCCGGGCAGCGCCTACGAGCAGTACTTC. The encoded protein is CASSPGSAYEQYF. The chain employs TRBV13 and TRBJ2-7, with D unclear. The CDR3 runs 13 residues. Germline V gene sequence: CDR1 PRHDT, CDR2 FYEKMQ (reference sequence). V was clipped by 5 bases and J by 2 bases, with 10 bases between them.

V usage is TRBV28 and J usage is TRBJ1-4; 10 bases are a match to TRBD1. Germline lookup yields CDR1 MDHEN and CDR2 SYDVKM. Trimming removed 4 bases from V and 7 bases from J; junction bases left unmatched: 6. The CDR3 has 15 residues. The CDR3 DNA sequence: TGTGCCAGCAGTTACACGGGACAGGGGATTGAAAAACTGTTTTTT. Protein: CASSYTGQGIEKLFF.

The J gene is TRBJ1-1, the V gene TRBV5-1; D not resolved. From germline, CDR1 is SGHRS and CDR2 YFSETQ. V lost 0 bases, J lost 1 base, and 7 bases lay in between. The CDR3 has 14 amino acids. CDR3: CASSLEVGNTEAFF. CDR3 nucleotides: TGCGCCAGCAGCTTGGAAGTGGGGAACACTGAAGCTTTCTTT.

The CDR3 loop is CSALGGDQYF. The CDR3 coding sequence is TGCAGTGCTCTAGGCGGAGATCAGTACTTC. The rearrangement links TRBV20-1 to TRBJ2-7, with no clear D. Germline V gene data show CDR1 as DFQATT and CDR2 as SNEGSKA (reference sequence). The CDR3 runs to 10 residues. V lost 5 bases and J 10 bases, leaving 12 bases between the germline ends.

This chain connects TRBV7-6 to TRBJ2-1, with 8 bases matching TRBD2. The ends lost 5 bases at V and 7 bases at J; junction bases unmatched: 13. CDR1 is SGHVS, CDR2 FNYEAQ, per germline. This CDR3 is built from 16 residues. The CDR3 region has the DNA TGTGCCAGCAGCCCCGGGACGGGAGGGCCTGGAAATGAGCAGTTCTTC. It specifies CASSPGTGGPGNEQFF.

This clone has just one count. The chain joins TRBV28 to TRBJ1-3; 8 nucleotides agree with TRBD1. Trimming cost V 7 bases and J 4 bases; bases outside gene matches: 6. The CDR3 runs to 14 residues. The V gene's germline CDR1 is MDHEN and CDR2 SYDVKM. This CDR3 reads CASKGRGLGNTIYF. CDR3 bases: TGTGCCAGCAAGGGCAGGGGGCTCGGAAACACCATATATTTT.

A note on this clone: This same CDR3 is encoded by further DNA sequences in the sample. The V and J genes are TRBV27 and TRBJ2-7; weak D call: TRBD2 (6 bases). Per the germline V gene, CDR1 is MNHEY and CDR2 is SMNVEV (reference sequence). This CDR3 contains 13 residues. V was clipped by 4 bases and J by 0 bases, with 7 bases between them. The CDR3 DNA reads as TGTGCCAGCAGTTACGGGGGCTCCTACGAGCAGTACTTC. Its protein product is CASSYGGSYEQYF.

V is TRBV27 and J is TRBJ2-1; TRBD2 is a possible D gene (6 bases). The CDR3 totals 13 residues. Trimming took 5 bases from V and 5 from J, leaving 10 bases between them. The germline V gene encodes CDR1 MNHEY and CDR2 SMNVEV (reference sequence). The CDR3 spells CASSISGNNEQFF. CDR3 nucleotide sequence: TGTGCCAGCAGTATTAGCGGAAACAATGAGCAGTTCTTC.

The CDR3 loop reads CASSLEQGQNTGELFF. The CDR3 nucleotides are TGTGCCAGCAGCTTAGAACAGGGCCAGAACACCGGGGAGCTGTTTTTT. V and J are TRBV7-9 and TRBJ2-2; tentative D call: TRBD1 (6 bases). This CDR3 is 16 amino acids long. Between the trimmed V and J ends, which lost 1 base and 1 base, there was a span of 10 bases. Germline V lookup: CDR1 SEHNR, CDR2 FQNEAQ (reference sequence). Based on the CDR3 plus reference TRBV7-9 and TRBJ2-2, the full variable domain is DTGVSQNPRHKITKRGQNVTFRCDPISEHNRLYWYRQTLGQGPEFLTYFQNEAQLEKSRLLSDRFSAERPKGSFSTLEIQRTEQGDSAMYLCASSLEQGQNTGELFFGEGSRLTVL.

The V call is TRBV27, the J call TRBJ1-1; D remains unclear. Trimming shortened V by 4 bases and J by 1 base, and 10 bases separated the two germline ends. Germline lookup yields CDR1 MNHEY and CDR2 SMNVEV (reference sequence). The CDR3 runs to 14 residues. Here the CDR3 reads CASSSPASNTEAFF. CDR3 sequence (DNA): TGTGCCAGCAGTTCCCCTGCCTCGAACACTGAAGCTTTCTTT.

This clone was detected once. V usage is TRBV6-5 and J usage is TRBJ1-1, with 9 nucleotides matching TRBD1. The CDR3 runs 15 residues. Germline CDR1 and CDR2: MNHEY and SVGAGI. Trimming at V came to 6 bases and at J to 6 bases, leaving 11 bases not matched to a gene. Here the CDR3 DNA reads TGTGCCAGCAGACCCACAGGGGGCCCTTTGGCTGAAGCTTTCTTT. Translation gives CASRPTGGPLAEAFF.

As to this clone: Other nucleotide sequences in the sample specify the same CDR3. J is TRBJ2-5 and V is TRBV4-1; D unclear. V was trimmed by 1 base and J by 0 bases, leaving 3 bases between them. Looked up from germline, CDR1 is MGHRA and CDR2 is YSYEKL. The CDR3 totals 13 residues. The CDR3: CASSQVNQETQYF. As DNA, the CDR3 is TGCGCCAGCAGCCAAGTTAACCAAGAGACCCAGTACTTC.

The V gene is TRBV9, the J gene TRBJ1-2, with D possibly TRBD1 on 6 matching bases. In germline, CDR1 is SGDLS, CDR2 YYNGEE. V was cut by 0 bases and J by 10 bases, with 13 bases left in between. The CDR3 covers 13 residues. CDR3 in amino acids: CASSVGGQSDYTF. The CDR3 DNA reads TGTGCCAGCAGCGTAGGAGGACAGTCGGACTACACCTTC.